The next 27 T cell receptor beta chains were all read from a single sample in a study of blood T cell repertoires in COVID-19. Clones were read by immunoSEQ multiplex PCR, and TCRdb kept only the in-frame ones, dropping some. The table lists approximately 400,000 clones, roughly four fifths of them singletons. The sequenced material came from PBMCs or T cells enriched from blood (not recorded which). The source of these receptors is a woman in her fifties or sixties who had recovered from COVID-19.

This chain links TRBV30 with TRBJ1-2; the D gene is possibly TRBD1 (6 bases). This CDR3 spans 14 amino acids. Germline CDR1 reads GTSNPN; CDR2 reads SVGIG (reference sequence). V lost 2 bases to trimming and J lost 0 bases, with 10 bases between them. The CDR3 sequence is CAWSMRTANYGYTF. The CDR3 DNA is TGTGCCTGGAGTATGAGGACAGCTAACTATGGCTACACCTTC. The full variable domain, its missing parts supplied by reference TRBV30 and TRBJ1-2, is SQTIHQWPATLVQPVGSPLSLECTVEGTSNPNLYWYRQAAGRGLQLLFYSVGIGQISSEVPQNLSASRPQDRQFILSSKKLLLSDSGFYLCAWSMRTANYGYTFGSGTRLTVV.

This chain joins TRBV30 and TRBJ1-2; TRBD1 matches 7 bases. V gave up 8 bases and J gave up 3 bases; unmatched junction bases: 9. CDR3 length equals 13 residues. Germline CDR1 reads GTSNPN; CDR2 reads SVGIG (reference sequence). This CDR3 reads CARGTDAHYGYTF. CDR3 nucleotides: TGTGCCAGAGGGACAGACGCGCACTATGGCTACACCTTC.

The chain is built from TRBV30 and TRBJ2-6; D is perhaps TRBD2 (6 bases). CDR1 and CDR2 from the germline V gene are GTSNPN and SVGIG (reference sequence). This CDR3 is 13 amino acids long. The V end lost 2 bases, the J end lost 10 bases, and 12 bases lay between the germline ends. The CDR3 loop is CAWSSGLVNVLTF. CDR3 nucleotides: TGTGCCTGGAGTTCGGGACTGGTTAACGTCCTGACTTTC.

This chain links TRBV2 with TRBJ2-3, with a weak D call TRBD2 (5 bases). CDR3 length: 14 amino acids. The germline gives CDR1 SNHLY, CDR2 FYNNEI. Deletions cut 5 bases from V and 3 bases from J, with 12 bases between. In DNA form, the CDR3 reads TGTGCCAGCAGTAAGCAACTAGGTACAGATACGCAGTATTTT. Its protein product is CASSKQLGTDTQYF.

This sequence joins TRBV7-6 and TRBJ2-1; tentative D call: TRBD2 (6 bases). There are 14 residues in the CDR3. Deletions cut 6 bases from V and 3 bases from J, with 12 bases between. Germline V lookup: CDR1 SGHVS, CDR2 FNYEAQ. As DNA, the CDR3 is TGTGCCAGCAGACCCTGGGGGGACTACAATGAGCAGTTCTTC. As protein: CASRPWGDYNEQFF. The full variable domain, with the rest looked up from reference TRBV7-6 and TRBJ2-1, is GAGVSQSPRYKVTKRGQDVALRCDPISGHVSLYWYRQALGQGPEFLTYFNYEAQQDKSGLPNDRFSAERPEGSISTLTIQRTEQRDSAMYRCASRPWGDYNEQFFGPGTRLTVL.

The chain carries TRBV6-2 or TRBV6-3 and TRBJ2-7; TRBD1 is a possible D gene (6 bases). The CDR3 runs to 13 residues. The germline V gene encodes CDR1 MNHEY and CDR2 SVGEGT. The germline V and J ends were trimmed by 5 bases and 3 bases, with 11 bases remaining between them. The CDR3: CASSQTGLYEQYF. CDR3 DNA: TGTGCCAGCAGTCAGACAGGCCTCTACGAGCAGTACTTC.

This clone has more than one count but fewer than ten. The rearrangement joins TRBV5-1 to TRBJ1-3, with D maybe TRBD1 (5 bases). The germline V gene has CDR1 SGHRS and CDR2 YFSETQ. The CDR3 is 17 amino acids. V was pared by 0 bases and J by 4 bases, with 17 bases between. The CDR3 nucleotides read TGCGCCAGCAGCTTGGTGCCATTTGGGGGACTGGGAAACACCATATATTTT. It codes for CASSLVPFGGLGNTIYF. The variable domain in full, with the rest retrieved from reference TRBV5-1 and TRBJ1-3, is KAGVTQTPRYLIKTRGQQVTLSCSPISGHRSVSWYQQTPGQGLQFLFEYFSETQRNKGNFPGRFSGRQFSNSRSEMNVSTLELGDSALYLCASSLVPFGGLGNTIYFGEGSWLTVV.

The chain links TRBV6-5 to TRBJ2-4; 15 bases fit TRBD2. The CDR3 spans 15 residues. The V gene's germline CDR1 is MNHEY and CDR2 SVGAGI. J gave up 9 bases and V 7 bases, and 7 bases lay outside the gene matches. DNA of the CDR3: TGTGCCAGCACCGGACTAGCGGGAGGGCCTGCCATTCAGTACTTC. This gives the protein CASTGLAGGPAIQYF.

This clone was detected once. V is TRBV6-2 or TRBV6-3 and J is TRBJ2-1; TRBD2 aligns across 12 bases. The CDR3 is made up of 15 amino acids. Germline trimming cut 4 bases from V and 8 bases from J; bases unmatched to any gene: 6. Per the germline V gene, CDR1 is MNHEY and CDR2 is SVGEGT. The CDR3 nucleotides are TGTGCCAGCAGTTGGAGACTAGCGGGAGACTATGAGCAGTTCTTC. Translating gives CASSWRLAGDYEQFF.

The CDR3 is CASREAFDLRYEQYF. The DNA of the CDR3 is TGTGCCAGCAGGGAGGCTTTCGACCTTCGGTACGAGCAGTACTTC. V is TRBV7-8 and J is TRBJ2-7, with D possibly matching TRBD2 (5 bases). This CDR3 region has 15 residues. The germline V gene has CDR1 SGHVS and CDR2 FQNEAQ. V was clipped by 6 bases and J by 4 bases, with 19 bases between them.

The genes are TRBV5-4 and TRBJ1-2; the match to TRBD1 covers 7 bases. Germline lookup yields CDR1 SGHNT and CDR2 YYREEE (reference sequence). Trimming removed 4 bases from V and 1 base from J; junction bases left unmatched: 7. The CDR3 extends over 15 amino acids. CDR3 nucleotides: TGTGCCAGCAGCCCTCGGACAGGTTTTAACTATGGCTACACCTTC. Translating gives CASSPRTGFNYGYTF.

The gene calls are TRBV30 and TRBJ2-1; D not certain. V lost 4 bases, J lost 4 bases, and 17 bases lay in between. Germline assignment: CDR1 GTSNPN and CDR2 SVGIG (reference sequence). This CDR3 has 15 amino acids. The CDR3 DNA is TGTGCCTGGATTAGAGTTTCTCCTACTTACAATGAGCAGTTCTTC. Translation gives CAWIRVSPTYNEQFF.

This rearrangement joins TRBV6-5 to TRBJ2-1, with D maybe TRBD1 (6 bases). This CDR3 has 14 residues. In germline, CDR1 is MNHEY, CDR2 SVGAGI. V lost 10 bases, J lost 0 bases, and 13 bases lay in between. For the CDR3, the DNA is TGTGCCACCCGGGACACCAGCTCCTACAATGAGCAGTTCTTC. Translating gives CATRDTSSYNEQFF.

This clone showed up just once. V and J are TRBV28 and TRBJ1-1; 7 nucleotides agree with TRBD1. CDR1 and CDR2 from the germline V gene are MDHEN and SYDVKM. CDR3 length: 15 amino acids. V was clipped by 4 bases and J by 1 base; unmatched bases: 6. The CDR3 here is CASSSYRQGNTEAFF. DNA of the CDR3: TGTGCCAGCAGTTCGTATCGACAGGGGAACACTGAAGCTTTCTTT.

In this sample, this clone turned up a few times. The J gene is TRBJ1-1, the V gene TRBV18; D gene unclear. CDR1 KGHSH and CDR2 LQKENI come from the germline V gene. Trimming stripped 2 bases from V and 6 bases from J, with 10 bases between. The CDR3 runs to 13 residues. The CDR3 reads CASSPDSGAEAFF. For the CDR3, the DNA is TGTGCCAGCTCACCAGATTCCGGGGCTGAAGCTTTCTTT.

This clone has only a few counts. The chain employs TRBV19 and TRBJ1-4, with D hard to call. V was pared by 6 bases and J by 7 bases, with 12 bases between. The CDR3 loop spans 13 amino acids. Germline V gene lookup returns CDR1 LNHDA and CDR2 SQIVND (reference sequence). The CDR3 bases are TGTGCCAGTAGACGAGCCCGGGGTGAAAAACTGTTTTTT. Translation gives CASRRARGEKLFF. Together with reference TRBV19 and TRBJ1-4, the CDR3 gives the full variable domain: DGGITQSPKYLFRKEGQNVTLSCEQNLNHDAMYWYRQDPGQGLRLIYYSQIVNDFQKGDIAEGYSVSREKKESFPLTVTSAQKNPTAFYLCASRRARGEKLFFGSGTQLSVL.

The chain joins TRBV27 to TRBJ1-2, with 7 bases identical to TRBD1. CDR1 and CDR2 from the germline V gene are MNHEY and SMNVEV (reference sequence). The V segment lost 6 bases and the J segment 5 bases; nucleotides outside the gene matches: 9. The CDR3 runs to 14 residues. The CDR3 sequence is CASRPAQGMYGYTF. The CDR3 DNA reads TGTGCCAGCAGACCTGCACAGGGGATGTATGGCTACACCTTC.

The sample holds many counts of this clone. The rearrangement uses TRBV5-8 and TRBJ2-5; D is possibly TRBD2 (5 bases). This CDR3 is built from 17 residues. V lost 0 bases and J lost 2, with 17 bases in between. Germline V gives CDR1 SGHTS, CDR2 YDEGEE. CDR3 sequence: CASSLAGGYGYQETQYF. In DNA form, the CDR3 reads TGTGCCAGCAGCTTGGCCGGCGGGTACGGGTATCAAGAGACCCAGTACTTC.

V gene TRBV30 combines with J gene TRBJ2-1, with unresolved D. The length of the CDR3 is 12 residues. Trimming stripped 0 bases from V and 7 bases from J, with 7 bases between. Germline V gene sequence: CDR1 GTSNPN, CDR2 SVGIG (reference sequence). The CDR3 nucleotides read TGTGCCTGGAGTGTAAGTCGGAATGAGCAGTTCTTC. This gives the protein CAWSVSRNEQFF. Looking up the rest from reference TRBV30 and TRBJ2-1 gives the full variable domain: SQTIHQWPATLVQPVGSPLSLECTVEGTSNPNLYWYRQAAGRGLQLLFYSVGIGQISSEVPQNLSASRPQDRQFILSSKKLLLSDSGFYLCAWSVSRNEQFFGPGTRLTVL.

The J gene is TRBJ2-7, the V gene TRBV3-1 (or the pseudogene TRBV3-2); 9 nucleotides align to TRBD2. The germline CDR1 and CDR2 sequences are LGHDT and YNNKEL (reference sequence). This CDR3 has 14 amino acids. Losses at the gene ends were 1 base for V and 3 bases for J; bases not matched to a gene: 1. The CDR3 bases are TGTGCCAGCAGCCAAGTAGCGGGAGACTACGAGCAGTACTTC. This translates into CASSQVAGDYEQYF.

The V call is TRBV7-8, the J call TRBJ2-5, with 11 bases lining up with TRBD2. Trimming at V came to 2 bases and at J to 5 bases, leaving 7 bases not matched to a gene. The CDR3 has 16 residues. CDR1 and CDR2 from the germline V gene are SGHVS and FQNEAQ. CDR3 nucleotides: TGTGCCAGCAGCTTATATGTAGCGGGAGGGCAGGAGACCCAGTACTTC. Translated: CASSLYVAGGQETQYF.

The CDR3 loop reads CASSPNRGSTEAFF. The CDR3 DNA is TGTGCCAGCAGCCCGAACAGGGGATCTACTGAAGCTTTCTTT. This chain uses TRBV6-5 with TRBJ1-1; TRBD1 matches 7 bases. The CDR3 covers 14 residues. CDR1 and CDR2 from the germline V gene are MNHEY and SVGAGI. V lost 6 bases, J lost 5 bases, and 9 bases stayed unmatched.

This clone was found a few times. V is TRBV5-8 and J is TRBJ2-6; TRBD2 matches at 7 bases. Germline values: CDR1 SGHTS, CDR2 YDEGEE. V was clipped by 4 bases and J by 0 bases; unmatched bases: 13. The CDR3 spans 19 residues. CDR3 loop: CASSRYSGGPISGANVLTF. CDR3 nucleotide sequence: TGTGCCAGCAGCCGATACTCGGGGGGACCCATCTCTGGGGCCAACGTCCTGACTTTC.

This sequence joins TRBV7-2 and TRBJ1-3; no clear D. Germline CDR1 and CDR2: SGHTA and FQGNSA. The V end lost 4 bases, the J end lost 7 bases, and 17 bases lay between the germline ends. This CDR3 is built from 15 residues. CDR3 DNA: TGTGCCAGCAGCTCACCCTGGGGAGACTCGAACACCATATATTTT. It encodes CASSSPWGDSNTIYF.

This chain links TRBV10-3 with TRBJ1-5; D call uncertain. The CDR3 is 14 residues long. V lost 5 bases, J lost 5 bases, and 13 bases lay in between. Germline V gene lookup returns CDR1 ENHRY and CDR2 SYGVKD. In DNA, the CDR3 is TGTGCCATCAGTCCTCACGGCGGTGATCAGCCCCAGCATTTT. As protein: CAISPHGGDQPQHF.

This rearrangement joins TRBV18 to TRBJ1-3, with 7 bases fitting TRBD1. CDR1 and CDR2 from the germline V gene are KGHSH and LQKENI. The ends lost 2 bases at V and 6 bases at J; junction bases unmatched: 4. There are 14 residues in the CDR3. CDR3 sequence: CASSPRQGENTIYF. CDR3 bases: TGTGCCAGCTCACCAAGACAGGGAGAAAACACCATATATTTT.

J is TRBJ1-3 and V is TRBV30; 8 bases align to TRBD1. Germline V gives CDR1 GTSNPN, CDR2 SVGIG (reference sequence). CDR3 length equals 13 residues. After removal of 5 bases from V and 1 base from J, the junction contained 1 base not matched to a gene. In DNA form, the CDR3 reads TGTGCCTGGCGACAGGGGTCTGGAAACACCATATATTTT. It specifies CAWRQGSGNTIYF. Complete variable domain (other parts from reference TRBV30 and TRBJ1-3): SQTIHQWPATLVQPVGSPLSLECTVEGTSNPNLYWYRQAAGRGLQLLFYSVGIGQISSEVPQNLSASRPQDRQFILSSKKLLLSDSGFYLCAWRQGSGNTIYFGEGSWLTVV.